This paragraph covers one TCR beta chain sequence. Antigen specificity is unknown. PCR primers comprised 60 Vbeta and 13 Jbeta primers. Method: immunoSEQ multiplex PCR; TCRdb's copy keeps in-frame clones and lacks some. The top ten clones hold about 7% of a sample with approximately 150,000 clones, approximately 78% of them seen once. These data come from a study of cytomegalovirus exposure and HLA in healthy donors. Findings of the study overall: A prior analysis recorded that most TCR beta V segments were productive about 90% or about 30% of the time. As was reported, the HLA-A and HLA-B alleles of most subjects were accurately predicted from TCR beta sequences. Later, TCR association rates were found to vary by HLA locus, highest for DRB1 and lowest for HLA-C. V- and J-gene trimming of TCR beta was linked (in a later analysis) to a missense DCLRE1C variant.

The CDR3 is 14 residues long. The V gene end was trimmed by 4 bases and the J gene end by 4 bases; junction bases not matched to a gene: 5. Germline loops: CDR1 LGHNA, CDR2 YSLEER. This chain joins TRBV4-3 and TRBJ1-1; 8 bases map to TRBD1. The sequence was collected from a woman aged 30 to 39 in good health and CMV-seropositive. Input material: PBMCs. CDR3: CASSPDRVITEAFF. CDR3 in DNA: TGCGCCAGCAGCCCGGACAGGGTGATCACTGAAGCTTTCTTT.